The sequence of this T cell receptor beta chain was determined in a study of neurological immune-mediated disorders. Time point of the sample: longitudinal time-point 1 (baseline). TCRdb re-analysed the 5' RACE reads in MiXCR, keeping a single row per CDR3 protein. The data hold tens of thousands of distinct CDR3 sequences, with 3% to 3.5% observed a single time. There are 13 residues in the CDR3. Trimming took off 0 bases at V and 0 bases at J, with 5 bases between the two ends. Germline V CDR1 and CDR2: GTSNPN, SVGIG (reference sequence). This clonotype was seen repeatedly, ten times or more. The clonotype originates from a woman in her sixties or seventies with multiple sclerosis. The chain employs TRBV30 and TRBJ1-2; D is unresolved. Source material: PBMCs. The CDR3 reads CAWSVVPNYGYTF. DNA of the CDR3: TGTGCCTGGAGTGTCGTTCCTAACTATGGCTACACCTTC.